The sequence of this T cell receptor beta chain was determined in a study of human T cells and chemical hapten exposure. Across the study: Small differences in pooled library volume mainly drove the variation in TCR yields per sample.

Original processing methods: Samples contained a median of approximately 100,000 TCRs, with a range of 23,224 to 690,600. TCRdb passed the RACE reads through MiXCR, listing each CDR3 protein once. None of the V and J calls come from the authors' own analysis; TCRdb made them. The sample shows roughly 140,000 distinct CDR3 sequences, over 9.5% of them seen only once. Time point meaning: patch test 2, 6 weeks after DPC sensitization. Regarding treatment: therapeutic diphenylcyclopropenone sensitization with weekly scalp DPC. The germline V gene has CDR1 SGDLS and CDR2 YYNGEE. V lost 7 bases, J lost 0 bases, and 11 bases lay in between. This CDR3 spans 15 amino acids.

The chain uses TRBV9 and TRBJ2-6; no definite D call. Here the sequenced sample was whole blood, taken in connection with sensitization to the hapten diphenylcyclopropenone (DPC). The TCR sequence derives from a woman in her forties or fifties with alopecia areata. Some clones in this sample may be carry-over from other donors' samples. Here the CDR3 reads CASAQSDSGANVLTF. CDR3 bases: TGTGCCAGCGCTCAATCTGACTCTGGGGCCAACGTCCTGACTTTC.